The rows below give T cell receptor beta chains drawn from one sample of a study of cytomegalovirus exposure and HLA in healthy donors. The repertoire was sequenced with immunoSEQ multiplex PCR; TCRdb's copy has only in-frame clones and lacks some. In the table there are around 130,000 clones, around 8.5% of which are singletons. Sequenced input: PBMCs. These receptors were collected from a man in his forties in good health and CMV-seronegative. The CDR3 runs from the conserved cysteine through the conserved F or W. Fields, in order: V gene, CDR3 length, clone size, J gene, D gene, CDR3 DNA, CDR3 protein. The D gene is left open where the match is weak. The size of a clone is reported for some rows only, either as once, few or many, or as a class for expanded clones.

TRBV2	17	few	TRBJ2-3	-	TGTGCCAGCAGTGAAGGGGGGGGCCGCACTAGCACAGATACGCAGTATTTT	CASSEGGGRTSTDTQYF
TRBV6-6	12	once	TRBJ2-1	-	TGTGCCAGCAGCCTAGCATGGGATGAGCAGTTCTTC	CASSLAWDEQFF
TRBV6-1	14	few	TRBJ1-6	-	TGTGCCAGCTCCTCGGGGGCCTATAATTCACCCCTCCACTTT	CASSSGAYNSPLHF
TRBV7-9	12	-	TRBJ1-2	TRBD1	TGTGCCAGCAGCGACAGGGGGCCTGGCTACACCTTC	CASSDRGPGYTF
TRBV4-1	17	few	TRBJ1-5	-	TGCGCCAGCAGCCAAGATTCAGCGCCCGATAGCAATCAGCCCCAGCATTTT	CASSQDSAPDSNQPQHF
TRBV13	13	-	TRBJ1-1	-	TGTGCCAGCAGCTTACAGGGGAACACTGAAGCTTTCTTT	CASSLQGNTEAFF
TRBV14	14	few	TRBJ2-7	-	TGTGCCAGCAGCCAAGCAGGGAACCTCAACGAGCAGTACTTC	CASSQAGNLNEQYF
TRBV5-4	16	-	TRBJ1-1	-	TGTGCCAGCAGCCATTACAGGGCGGTCATGAACACTGAAGCTTTCTTT	CASSHYRAVMNTEAFF
TRBV7-2	15	-	TRBJ1-4	-	TGTGCCAGCAGCCCGAGCCCCGACAAGCGGGAAAAACTGTTTTTT	CASSPSPDKREKLFF
TRBV4-1	15	few	TRBJ2-7	-	TGCGCCAGCAGCGACAAGATGCAGGGTTTCTACGAGCAGTACTTC	CASSDKMQGFYEQYF
TRBV28	16	-	TRBJ2-5	TRBD2	TGTGCCAGCAGTTTATCGTCGGGGGGGATCGAAGAGACCCAGTACTTC	CASSLSSGGIEETQYF
TRBV7-9	12	-	TRBJ1-1	-	TGTGCCAGCAGCTTCCAGAACACTGAAGCTTTCTTT	CASSFQNTEAFF
TRBV5-1	14	few	TRBJ1-4	-	TGCGCCAGCAGCTGGGACGGGGACTCTGAAAAACTGTTTTTT	CASSWDGDSEKLFF
TRBV4-1	17	-	TRBJ2-6	TRBD1	TGCGCCAGCAGCTGGGGACAGGTTAGCTCTGGGGCCAACGTCCTGACTTTC	CASSWGQVSSGANVLTF
TRBV11-2	17	few	TRBJ2-7	TRBD1	TGTGCCAGCAGCTTAGATCGGGGGACAGGAGGGCACTACGAGCAGTACTTC	CASSLDRGTGGHYEQYF
TRBV13	13	few	TRBJ1-1	-	TGTGCCAGCAGCTTCGGGGGGGGGCCTGAAGCTTTCTTT	CASSFGGGPEAFF
TRBV18	15	-	TRBJ1-1	TRBD1	TGTGCCAGCTCACACAGGACAGGGAGGAACACTGAAGCTTTCTTT	CASSHRTGRNTEAFF
TRBV4-3	15	-	TRBJ2-4	TRBD2	TGCGCCAGCAGCCACCGGGGGGACGCCAAAAACATTCAGTACTTC	CASSHRGDAKNIQYF
TRBV29-1	12	-	TRBJ2-5	-	TGCAGCGGAGAGACGGGTCAAGAGACCCAGTACTTC	CSGETGQETQYF
TRBV9	16	few	TRBJ2-3	TRBD2	TGTGCCAGCAGCGTAGGACTAGCGGGGGGATCAGATACGCAGTATTTT	CASSVGLAGGSDTQYF
TRBV6-1	17	-	TRBJ2-3	TRBD2	TGTGCCAGCAGTGTAGGACTAGCGGGGGTCGGTACAGATACGCAGTATTTT	CASSVGLAGVGTDTQYF
TRBV19	16	-	TRBJ2-1	TRBD1	TGTGCCAGTAGAAATACGGGGACAGGGGGTTACAATGAGCAGTTCTTC	CASRNTGTGGYNEQFF
TRBV9	18	-	TRBJ2-2	TRBD2	TGTGCCAGCAGCGTAGTTGGTGGTAGCGGGGGGCGAACCGGGGAGCTGTTTTTT	CASSVVGGSGGRTGELFF
TRBV9	18	few	TRBJ2-5	TRBD1	TGTGCCAGCAGCGTAGGAACCAAGGGTAGGGGGCGATTTGAGACCCAGTACTTC	CASSVGTKGRGRFETQYF
TRBV7-9	14	-	TRBJ2-7	-	TGTGCCAGCAGCTTAGGCCTTACTAGCTACGAGCAGTACTTC	CASSLGLTSYEQYF
TRBV11-2	12	few	TRBJ2-2	-	TGTGCCAGCAGCTTGTCAACCGGGGAGCTGTTTTTT	CASSLSTGELFF
TRBV30	13	-	TRBJ1-2	-	TGTGCCTGGAGTCTAACAGGGAGAGGTGGCTACACCTTC	CAWSLTGRGGYTF
TRBV6-1	17	-	TRBJ2-1	TRBD2	TGTGCCAGCAGTGAGTTAATAGCGGGGGGCACAGGCAATGAGCAGTTCTTC	CASSELIAGGTGNEQFF
TRBV11-2	15	few	TRBJ2-1	TRBD1	TGTGCCAGCAGCTCAGCAGGACAGGGTATGAATGAGCAGTTCTTC	CASSSAGQGMNEQFF
TRBV6-6	16	few	TRBJ1-1	TRBD1	TGTGCCAGCAGTTACGGGACAGGGGGAGGTGCCACTGAAGCTTTCTTT	CASSYGTGGGATEAFF
TRBV6-1	12	few	TRBJ1-4	TRBD1	TGTGCCAGCAGCCGGGACAGGGACCGACTGTTTTTT	CASSRDRDRLFF
TRBV2	15	few	TRBJ2-7	-	TGTGCCAGCAGTGAAGATCCAGGGATTAGGAACGAGCAGTACTTC	CASSEDPGIRNEQYF
TRBV5-6	15	few	TRBJ1-2	-	TGTGCCAGCAGCTTGTTTTCGGGGATTAACTATGGCTACACCTTC	CASSLFSGINYGYTF
TRBV5-1	12	-	TRBJ2-4	-	TGCGCCAGCAGCCCGGGTGGGAACATTCAGTACTTC	CASSPGGNIQYF
TRBV5-1	14	few	TRBJ2-3	TRBD1	TGCGCCAGCAGCGCGGGACAGGGCGCCGATACGCAGTATTTT	CASSAGQGADTQYF
TRBV9	13	few	TRBJ2-3	-	TGTGCCAGCAGCGTAGATTTCGGGGGTACGCAGTATTTT	CASSVDFGGTQYF
TRBV9	15	-	TRBJ2-4	-	TGTGCCAGCAGCGAGGGGAGGGGGTCCAAAAACATTCAGTACTTC	CASSEGRGSKNIQYF
TRBV21-1	14	few	TRBJ1-5	-	TGTGCCAGCAGCACCGGCGGGGGAGGCCAGCCCCAGCATTTT	CASSTGGGGQPQHF
TRBV7-2	13	-	TRBJ1-6	-	TGTGCCAGCAGTCCGGGGAGGAATTCACCCCTCCACTTT	CASSPGRNSPLHF
TRBV19	15	-	TRBJ2-2	TRBD1	TGTGCCAGTAGTTGGGGACAGGGGGCTCCCGGGGAGCTGTTTTTT	CASSWGQGAPGELFF
TRBV5-1	15	-	TRBJ2-5	-	TGCGCCAGCAGCTTGGATCCTAGCAATACCGAGACCCAGTACTTC	CASSLDPSNTETQYF
TRBV7-9	15	-	TRBJ2-1	-	TGTGCCAGCAGCTTCTGGCAGGGCACCTACAATGAGCAGTTCTTC	CASSFWQGTYNEQFF
TRBV5-5	13	-	TRBJ1-5	-	TGTGCCAGCAGCCAAGGGGACAATCAGCCCCAGCATTTT	CASSQGDNQPQHF
TRBV9	17	few	TRBJ2-5	-	TGTGCCAGCAGCTTTGGAGGGGGGGGTCCAGTCCAAGAGACCCAGTACTTC	CASSFGGGGPVQETQYF
TRBV28	15	-	TRBJ2-1	TRBD2	TGTGCCAGCAGCCTAGCGGGGGGAAGGTACAATGAGCAGTTCTTC	CASSLAGGRYNEQFF
TRBV19	15	few	TRBJ1-5	TRBD1	TGTGCCAGTAGTTTCGGACAGGGGAGCAATCAGCCCCAGCATTTT	CASSFGQGSNQPQHF
TRBV19	14	-	TRBJ2-2	-	TGTGCCACCAAGGTGGGCGCGGGCACCGGGGAGCTGTTTTTT	CATKVGAGTGELFF